Listed here are 3 T cell receptor beta chains from one sample, sequenced in a study of T cell responses to AZD1222 COVID-19 vaccine. TCRdb's copy holds only in-frame clones and misses some; the assay was immunoSEQ multiplex PCR. This table holds about 130,000 clones, 75% to 90% found once. The source material was peripheral blood, sampled on day 0 of AZD1222 vaccination. These receptors originate from an adult in good health.

J is TRBJ2-5 and V is TRBV5-1, with D uncertain. V shed 0 bases and J shed 0 bases, with 3 bases lying between them. The germline V gene encodes CDR1 SGHRS and CDR2 YFSETQ. This CDR3 comprises 13 residues. The CDR3 here is CASSLEDQETQYF. DNA of the CDR3: TGCGCCAGCAGCTTGGAAGACCAAGAGACCCAGTACTTC.

This sequence joins TRBV2 and TRBJ2-3, with D possibly TRBD1 on 5 matching bases. The germline CDR1 and CDR2 sequences are SNHLY and FYNNEI. Trimming cost V 1 base and J 6 bases, with 11 bases left between them. This CDR3 has 14 amino acids. The CDR3 loop reads CASSEEGLRDTQYF. The CDR3 nucleotides read TGTGCCAGCAGTGAAGAGGGGCTTAGGGATACGCAGTATTTT.

The chain is built from TRBV5-4 and TRBJ1-2; possibly TRBD1 for D (5 bases). CDR1 and CDR2 from the germline V gene are SGHNT and YYREEE (reference sequence). The CDR3 runs to 17 residues. V was cut by 4 bases and J by 7 bases, with 26 bases left in between. The CDR3 coding sequence is TGTGCCAGCAGCCGGGCGGGGCAGAAGGGGCCCGGAGGTGGCTACACCTTC. Its protein product is CASSRAGQKGPGGGYTF.